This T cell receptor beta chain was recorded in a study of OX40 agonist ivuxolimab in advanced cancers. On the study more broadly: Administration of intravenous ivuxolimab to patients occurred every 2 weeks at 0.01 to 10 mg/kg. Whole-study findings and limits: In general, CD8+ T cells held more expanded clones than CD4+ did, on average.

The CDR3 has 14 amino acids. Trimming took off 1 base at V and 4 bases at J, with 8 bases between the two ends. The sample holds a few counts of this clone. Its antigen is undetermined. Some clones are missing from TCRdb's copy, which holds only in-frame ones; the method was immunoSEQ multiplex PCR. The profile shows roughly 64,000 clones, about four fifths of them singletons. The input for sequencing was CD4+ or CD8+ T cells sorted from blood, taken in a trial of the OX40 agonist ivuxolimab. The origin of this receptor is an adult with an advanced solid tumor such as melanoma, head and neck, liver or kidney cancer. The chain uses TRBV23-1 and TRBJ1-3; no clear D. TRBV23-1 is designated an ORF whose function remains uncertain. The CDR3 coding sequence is TGCGCCAGCAGTCAATGGGCAGGAGGAAACACCATATATTTT. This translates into CASSQWAGGNTIYF.